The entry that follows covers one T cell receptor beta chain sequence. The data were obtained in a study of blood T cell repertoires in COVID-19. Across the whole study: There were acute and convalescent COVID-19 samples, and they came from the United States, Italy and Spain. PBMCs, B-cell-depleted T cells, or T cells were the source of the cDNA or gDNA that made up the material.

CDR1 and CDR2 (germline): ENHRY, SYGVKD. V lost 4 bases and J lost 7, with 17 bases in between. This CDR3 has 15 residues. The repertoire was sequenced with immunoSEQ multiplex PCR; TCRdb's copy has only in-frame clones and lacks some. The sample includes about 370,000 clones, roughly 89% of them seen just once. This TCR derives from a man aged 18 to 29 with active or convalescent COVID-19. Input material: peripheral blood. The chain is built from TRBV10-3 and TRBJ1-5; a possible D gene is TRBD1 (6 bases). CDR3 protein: CAISGPEGGGQPQHF. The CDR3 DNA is TGTGCCATCAGTGGACCAGAAGGGGGTGGGCAGCCCCAGCATTTT.